One sample yielded the 30 T cell receptor beta chains listed below, sequenced in a study of blood T cell repertoires in COVID-19. Sequencing used immunoSEQ multiplex PCR; TCRdb keeps in-frame clones, though not all of them. The table lists approximately 45,000 clones, about 87% of them singletons. Sequencing used peripheral blood. The receptors were sampled from a woman in her forties with acute or convalescent COVID-19.

The chain has TRBV5-4 and TRBJ1-2; 9 bases match TRBD1. Germline V CDR1 and CDR2: SGHNT, YYREEE (reference sequence). J was trimmed by 2 bases and V by 5 bases; bases with no gene match: 7. This CDR3 comprises 15 residues. The DNA of the CDR3 is TGTGCCAGCAGTCTGGCCGGACAGGGGAACTATGGCTACACCTTC. Protein product: CASSLAGQGNYGYTF.

This chain connects TRBV19 to TRBJ1-5; the D gene is possibly TRBD1 (6 bases). The CDR3 runs to 17 residues. V lost 5 bases, J lost 0 bases, and 17 bases lay in between. CDR1 and CDR2 (germline): LNHDA, SQIVND (reference sequence). The CDR3 nucleotides read TGTGCCAGTAGTCCCCCCGGGACACATTATAGCAATCAGCCCCAGCATTTT. Translating it yields CASSPPGTHYSNQPQHF.

The chain combines TRBV5-4 with TRBJ1-2; TRBD1 matches 7 bases. Germline lookup yields CDR1 SGHNT and CDR2 YYREEE (reference sequence). The CDR3 covers 13 residues. After removal of 4 bases from V and 2 bases from J, the junction contained 2 bases not matched to a gene. CDR3 DNA sequence: TGTGCCAGCAGCGACAGGGTAAACTATGGCTACACCTTC. Protein: CASSDRVNYGYTF.

The chain combines TRBV19 with TRBJ1-3; TRBD1 matches 10 bases. Per the germline V gene, CDR1 is LNHDA and CDR2 is SQIVND (reference sequence). The J segment lost 0 bases and the V segment lost 3 bases, leaving 2 bases of the junction unmatched. The CDR3 loop spans 16 amino acids. This CDR3 is CASSIGTGASGNTIYF. Written as DNA, the CDR3 is TGTGCCAGTAGTATCGGGACAGGGGCCTCTGGAAACACCATATATTTT.

The chain combines TRBV6-2 or TRBV6-3 with TRBJ2-1; D ambiguous. V lost 2 bases and J lost 8, with 13 bases in between. This CDR3 has 14 residues. Germline V CDR1 and CDR2: MNHEY, SVGEGT. This CDR3 is CASSYGPNAHEQFF. The CDR3 DNA follows: TGTGCCAGCAGTTACGGGCCGAACGCCCATGAGCAGTTCTTC.

The genes are TRBV4-1 and TRBJ2-5; 8 bases are shared with TRBD1. The V gene end was trimmed by 4 bases and the J gene end by 2 bases; junction bases not matched to a gene: 6. The CDR3 is 15 residues long. Germline V gene data show CDR1 as MGHRA and CDR2 as YSYEKL. The CDR3 nucleotides are TGCGCCAGCAGCCCTTCAGGGGGCGGGCAAGAGACCCAGTACTTC. It codes for CASSPSGGGQETQYF.

This chain uses TRBV29-1 with TRBJ2-2, with no clear D. The germline V gene encodes CDR1 SQVTM and CDR2 ANQGSEA. This CDR3 has 13 residues. The V end lost 4 bases, the J end lost 6 bases, and 12 bases lay between the germline ends. In DNA, the CDR3 is TGCAGCGTTGCGCGGCCCCTCGCCGGGGAGCTGTTTTTT. Protein: CSVARPLAGELFF.

The chain links TRBV5-1 to TRBJ1-1; D uncertain. The CDR3 extends over 14 amino acids. Germline V gene data show CDR1 as SGHRS and CDR2 as YFSETQ. V lost 3 bases, J lost 1 base, and 10 bases lay in between. The CDR3 loop is CASSSVRENTEAFF. CDR3 sequence (DNA): TGCGCCAGCAGCTCGGTCCGGGAGAACACTGAAGCTTTCTTT.

This chain connects TRBV19 to TRBJ1-3; 7 bases are shared with TRBD1. This CDR3 is 14 amino acids long. With V trimmed by 4 bases and J by 3 bases, 3 bases remained unmatched. The germline gives CDR1 LNHDA, CDR2 SQIVND (reference sequence). CDR3 DNA sequence: TGTGCCAGTAGTACCAGGGGGTTTGGAAACACCATATATTTT. Encoded protein: CASSTRGFGNTIYF.

The CDR3 coding sequence is TGTGCCAGCAGGGATCACCGGGGCTCCTACGAGCAGTACTTC. Translation: CASRDHRGSYEQYF. This sequence joins TRBV28 and TRBJ2-7; D might be TRBD2 (5 bases). The V gene's germline CDR1 is MDHEN and CDR2 SYDVKM. This CDR3 spans 14 amino acids. The germline V and J ends were trimmed by 6 bases and 0 bases, with 12 bases remaining between them. The full variable domain, in which reference TRBV28 and TRBJ2-7 provide the parts outside the CDR3, is DVKVTQSSRYLVKRTGEKVFLECVQDMDHENMFWYRQDPGLGLRLIYFSYDVKMKEKGDIPEGYSVSREKKERFSLILESASTNQTSMYLCASRDHRGSYEQYFGPGTRLTVT.

This rearrangement joins TRBV5-4 to TRBJ2-6, with D possibly TRBD1 on 5 matching bases. In germline, CDR1 is SGHNT, CDR2 YYREEE (reference sequence). The CDR3 length is 16 residues. V lost 0 bases and J 3 bases, leaving 10 bases between the germline ends. DNA of the CDR3: TGTGCCAGCAGCTTGGGGGGCTTCGGTGGGGCCAACGTCCTGACTTTC. Its translation is CASSLGGFGGANVLTF.

The rearrangement uses TRBV5-6 and TRBJ2-5, with D perhaps TRBD2 (5 bases). Germline values: CDR1 SGHDT, CDR2 YYEEEE. V lost 0 bases, J lost 1 base, and 13 bases lay in between. This CDR3 is 16 amino acids long. The CDR3: CASSLVPADGQETQYF. For the CDR3, the DNA is TGTGCCAGCAGCTTGGTTCCAGCGGACGGCCAAGAGACCCAGTACTTC.

The rearrangement links TRBV30 to TRBJ2-3, with 7 bases fitting TRBD2. The ends lost 2 bases at V and 5 bases at J; junction bases unmatched: 10. CDR1 is GTSNPN and CDR2 is SVGIG in the germline V gene (reference sequence). The CDR3 spans 15 residues. CDR3 in DNA: TGTGCCTGGAGTTCTCGGACTAGAATTATAGATACGCAGTATTTT. This codes for CAWSSRTRIIDTQYF.

The CDR3 bases are TGTGCCAGTAGTGCACAACAGGGGCGGAGTGAAAAACTGTTTTTT. It specifies CASSAQQGRSEKLFF. The chain joins TRBV19 to TRBJ1-4; 7 nucleotides align to TRBD1. This CDR3 comprises 15 residues. With 5 bases clipped from V and 7 bases from J, the junction kept 10 bases outside the gene matches. Germline V gene lookup returns CDR1 LNHDA and CDR2 SQIVND (reference sequence).

The chain is built from TRBV30 and TRBJ2-7, with a possible D match to TRBD1 (5 bases). Trimming pared 1 base from V and 0 bases from J, leaving 10 bases between. CDR1 and CDR2 from the germline V gene are GTSNPN and SVGIG (reference sequence). The CDR3 runs to 14 residues. In DNA, the CDR3 is TGTGCCTGGAGTGCAGACAGCAGCTCCTACGAGCAGTACTTC. Translation: CAWSADSSSYEQYF.

This clone was counted once. The chain recombines TRBV4-1 with TRBJ1-4, with D uncertain. Germline V gene sequence: CDR1 MGHRA, CDR2 YSYEKL. This CDR3 is 16 amino acids long. The V end was cut by 2 bases, the J end by 7 bases, with 17 bases between. CDR3 nucleotides: TGCGCCAGCAGCCAAAGTTGGAGAGGGTTCGGTGAAAAACTGTTTTTT. Its translation: CASSQSWRGFGEKLFF.

This clone was seen a few times. At one end, the junction sequence differs from germline, possibly due to a read error. The chain links TRBV7-7 to TRBJ2-5; 11 nucleotides match TRBD2. This CDR3 spans 17 amino acids. Germline assignment: CDR1 SSHAT and CDR2 FNYEAQ (reference sequence). In nucleotides, the CDR3 is TGTGCTAGCAGCTCCACCGGACTAGCGGGCCCTCAAGAGACCCAGTACTTC. Its protein is CASSSTGLAGPQETQYF.

V is TRBV28 and J is TRBJ1-2; 10 bases fit TRBD1. Germline-derived CDR1 and CDR2 are MDHEN and SYDVKM. The V gene end was trimmed by 8 bases and the J gene end by 3 bases; junction bases not matched to a gene: 9. The CDR3 totals 15 residues. DNA of the CDR3: TGTGCCAGCCTTCGGGGAGGACAGGGGGACTATGGCTACACCTTC. Translated, it gives CASLRGGQGDYGYTF.

The chain employs TRBV2 and TRBJ1-6, with D uncertain. The germline gives CDR1 SNHLY, CDR2 FYNNEI. The CDR3 consists of 15 residues. V was trimmed by 4 bases and J by 0 bases, leaving 7 bases between them. CDR3 protein: CASSAGSSYNSPLHF. CDR3 nucleotides: TGTGCCAGCAGTGCGGGGAGCTCCTATAATTCACCCCTCCACTTT.

V gene TRBV6-2 or TRBV6-3 combines with J gene TRBJ1-3; D uncertain. The CDR3 totals 15 residues. Trimming removed 6 bases from V and 9 bases from J, with 21 bases in between. Germline V gene lookup returns CDR1 MNHEY and CDR2 SVGEGT. The CDR3 spells CASSVERTVGVTIYF. In nucleotides, the CDR3 is TGTGCCAGCAGCGTCGAACGGACGGTCGGGGTCACCATATATTTT.

This clone was seen a single time. As DNA, the CDR3 is TGTGCCAGTAGTCTCCAGGGGGCTGGAAACGAGCAGTACTTC. Amino acid sequence: CASSLQGAGNEQYF. This chain links TRBV19 with TRBJ2-7, with 8 bases that match TRBD1. This CDR3 has 14 amino acids. Looked up from germline, CDR1 is LNHDA and CDR2 is SQIVND (reference sequence). The V gene end was trimmed by 5 bases and the J gene end by 5 bases; junction bases not matched to a gene: 8. Full variable domain (outside the CDR3, taken from reference TRBV19 and TRBJ2-7): DGGITQSPKYLFRKEGQNVTLSCEQNLNHDAMYWYRQDPGQGLRLIYYSQIVNDFQKGDIAEGYSVSREKKESFPLTVTSAQKNPTAFYLCASSLQGAGNEQYFGPGTRLTVT.

This CDR3 reads CASSQGTGLLYEQYF. CDR3 nucleotides: TGTGCCAGCTCACAAGGGACAGGCCTTTTATACGAGCAGTACTTC. The J gene is TRBJ2-7, the V gene TRBV18, with TRBD1 matching over 8 bases. Trimming took 4 bases from V and 4 from J; bases not matched to a gene: 9. Germline loops: CDR1 KGHSH, CDR2 LQKENI. CDR3 size: 15 residues.

The chain couples TRBV19 to TRBJ1-1; 8 nucleotides match TRBD1. Germline V gene lookup returns CDR1 LNHDA and CDR2 SQIVND (reference sequence). The CDR3 covers 18 residues. The V and J ends lost 5 bases and 2 bases, in that order; junction bases with no gene match: 16. CDR3 protein: CASSRTTGEVRINTEAFF. The CDR3, as DNA: TGTGCCAGTAGTCGTACGACAGGGGAGGTTAGGATTAACACTGAAGCTTTCTTT.

V usage is TRBV14 and J usage is TRBJ1-1; perhaps TRBD1 as D (6 bases). Trimming removed 6 bases at V and 1 base at J, with 9 bases between. Germline CDR1 SGHDN, CDR2 FVKESK. The CDR3 consists of 13 residues. The chain's CDR3 is CASSQDRNTEAFF. The CDR3 coding sequence is TGTGCCAGCAGTCAGGACAGGAACACTGAAGCTTTCTTT.

The rearrangement uses TRBV7-2 and TRBJ2-6; TRBD1 matches 7 bases. This CDR3 has 18 residues. CDR1 is SGHTA, CDR2 FQGNSA, per germline. V gave up 5 bases and J gave up 4 bases; unmatched junction bases: 14. The CDR3 is CASSAYIKGATGANVLTF. The CDR3 DNA sequence: TGTGCCAGCAGCGCTTACATAAAGGGGGCGACCGGGGCCAACGTCCTGACTTTC.

This rearrangement joins TRBV5-5 to TRBJ2-3, with TRBD1 identical over 11 bases. CDR1 is SGHKS and CDR2 is YYEKEE in the germline V gene (reference sequence). CDR3 length: 15 residues. With 7 bases clipped from V and 3 bases from J, the junction kept 7 bases outside the gene matches. The CDR3 loop is CASGQGARRTDTQYF. Written as DNA, the CDR3 is TGTGCCAGCGGACAGGGGGCGCGAAGGACAGATACGCAGTATTTT.

This chain connects TRBV28 to TRBJ1-1; TRBD1 aligns across 7 bases. Germline V CDR1 and CDR2: MDHEN, SYDVKM. The CDR3 loop spans 15 amino acids. The J segment lost 4 bases and the V segment lost 6 bases, leaving 11 bases of the junction unmatched. The chain's CDR3 is CASSPETGRSTEAFF. DNA for the CDR3: TGTGCCAGCAGCCCTGAGACAGGGAGGTCCACTGAAGCTTTCTTT.

This rearrangement joins TRBV5-4 to TRBJ2-1; a possible D gene is TRBD2 (6 bases). The CDR3 consists of 17 residues. Germline V CDR1 and CDR2: SGHNT, YYREEE (reference sequence). V dropped 0 bases and J dropped 0 bases, with 13 bases sitting between them. In nucleotides, the CDR3 is TGTGCCAGCAGCTTGGAAATTAGGACTATCTCCTACAATGAGCAGTTCTTC. This translates into CASSLEIRTISYNEQFF.

The rearrangement links TRBV27 to TRBJ1-1; D is unclear. Germline V gives CDR1 MNHEY, CDR2 SMNVEV (reference sequence). The CDR3 runs to 19 residues. Trimming removed 0 bases at V and 1 base at J, with 21 bases between. The CDR3 DNA sequence: TGTGCCAGCAGTTTATCCACAGTGTCAACCTTACCCAAGAACACTGAAGCTTTCTTT. Amino acid sequence: CASSLSTVSTLPKNTEAFF.

The CDR3 region is CATSDLGRDYYSNQPQHF. For the CDR3, the DNA is TGTGCCACCAGTGATTTGGGCAGGGATTATTATAGCAATCAGCCCCAGCATTTT. V usage is TRBV24-1 and J usage is TRBJ1-5; TRBD1 might be the D (5 bases). The CDR3 extends over 18 amino acids. The V gene lost 0 bases and the J gene lost 0 bases, with 14 bases spanning the gap. Germline CDR1 KGHDR, CDR2 SFDVKD.